The T cell receptor beta chain described here comes from a study of response to subunit inactivated influenza vaccine. TCRdb recomputed calls from the RT-PCR reads with MiXCR, one row per CDR3 protein. The top ten clones hold 10% to 15% of a sample with over 400,000 distinct CDR3 sequences, over 10% of them seen once. Germline assignment: CDR1 MGHRA and CDR2 YSYEKL. The CDR3 sequence is 17 residues long. V was cut by 1 base and J by 1 base, with 14 bases left in between. The starting material was PBMCs from blood, obtained 40 to 50 days after vaccination. This clonotype was obtained from a man aged 45-65 years who received an inactivated influenza vaccine. The genes are TRBV4-1 and TRBJ2-1, with D possibly matching TRBD2 (6 bases). CDR3 DNA sequence: TGCGCCAGCAGCCAAGTGGGGCGGGGACCTTCCTACAATGAGCAGTTCTTC. As protein: CASSQVGRGPSYNEQFF.